Listed below are T cell receptor beta chains from one sample, sequenced in a study of T cell changes during pregnancy in multiple sclerosis. Profiled with immunoSEQ multiplex PCR; TCRdb holds only in-frame clones, not every one. Of fewer than 130,000 clones listed, more than 85% were seen once; the top ten hold less than 4.5%. The sequencing used peripheral blood, collected after pregnancy. These receptors were taken from a female donor with multiple sclerosis, enrolled in a pregnancy study. CDR3s include the opening cysteine and the closing phenylalanine or tryptophan. The D gene is left open where the match is weak. Not all rows give a size; the values are once, few, many and, for expanded clones, a class.

TRBD1	TRBV6-1	few	TRBJ1-6	CASPEQGGSPLHF	TGTGCCAGCCCCGAACAGGGGGGTTCACCCCTCCACTTT
TRBD1	TRBV7-3	-	TRBJ1-1	CASSELGQGTEAFF	TGTGCCAGCAGCGAACTAGGACAGGGAACTGAAGCTTTCTTT
TRBD1	TRBV6-5	-	TRBJ1-2	CASSRAGTGDGYTF	TGTGCCAGCAGCAGGGCCGGGACAGGGGACGGCTACACCTTC
TRBD2	TRBV29-1	-	TRBJ2-1	CSVPKAGGYNEQFF	TGCAGCGTCCCCAAAGCGGGGGGGTACAATGAGCAGTTCTTC
-	TRBV5-3	-	TRBJ1-3	CARLDTIYF	TGTGCCAGATTAGACACCATATATTTT
TRBD1	TRBV13	-	TRBJ2-2	CASSSSTGGTGELFF	TGTGCCAGCAGCTCCTCGACAGGGGGCACCGGGGAGCTGTTTTTT
-	TRBV5-1	-	TRBJ1-1	CASSSQGSETEAFF	TGCGCCAGCAGCTCCCAGGGGAGCGAAACTGAAGCTTTCTTT
-	TRBV5-5	-	TRBJ2-3	CASTEQGNTQYF	TGTGCCAGCACCGAACAGGGAAATACGCAGTATTTT
-	TRBV21-1	-	TRBJ2-3	CASSKDRGPDTQYF	TGTGCCAGCAGCAAAGACAGGGGTCCAGATACGCAGTATTTT
TRBD2	TRBV5-1	-	TRBJ2-1	CASNLLGGGTYNEQFF	TGCGCCAGCAACCTCCTGGGCGGGGGGACCTACAATGAGCAGTTCTTC
-	TRBV19	-	TRBJ1-6	CASSTGEGGSPLHF	TGTGCCAGTAGCACGGGAGAGGGAGGATCACCCCTCCACTTT
TRBD1	TRBV11-2	-	TRBJ2-5	CASNPDRVETQYF	TGTGCCAGCAACCCGGACAGGGTAGAGACCCAGTACTTC
TRBD2	TRBV30	once	TRBJ2-7	CAWRGGSYEQYF	TGTGCCTGGAGGGGGGGGTCCTACGAGCAGTACTTC
-	TRBV30	-	TRBJ2-3	CAWSIRGDTQYF	TGTGCCTGGAGCATAAGGGGAGATACGCAGTATTTT
TRBD1	TRBV29-1	-	TRBJ2-7	CSVLLGARGTIYEQYF	TGCAGCGTTCTTCTTGGGGCCAGGGGGACGATCTACGAGCAGTACTTC
-	TRBV15	-	TRBJ2-5	CATSSGQFVETQYF	TGTGCCACCAGCAGTGGACAGTTCGTAGAGACCCAGTACTTC
-	TRBV4-1	-	TRBJ2-3	CASSQSHGDTQYF	TGCGCCAGCAGCCAAAGCCACGGGGATACGCAGTATTTT
-	TRBV13	-	TRBJ2-7	CASSLGRTKYEQYF	TGTGCCAGCAGCTTGGGGAGGACGAAATACGAGCAGTACTTC
-	TRBV7-3	-	TRBJ1-1	CASSSLLLTGENTEAFF	TGTGCCAGCAGCTCCCTATTATTGACAGGAGAGAACACTGAAGCTTTCTTT
TRBD1	TRBV27	-	TRBJ2-1	CASSLSGTGAYEQFF	TGTGCCAGCAGTTTATCGGGGACAGGTGCATATGAGCAGTTCTTC
-	TRBV5-6	-	TRBJ2-7	CASSHTQDVSYEQYF	TGTGCCAGCAGCCACACACAGGACGTCTCCTACGAGCAGTACTTC
TRBD2	TRBV5-1	-	TRBJ2-3	CASSSSPGLAVGDTQYF	TGCGCCAGCAGCTCCTCACCGGGACTAGCGGTGGGAGATACGCAGTATTTT
-	TRBV6-5	-	TRBJ1-1	CASIWGNEAFF	TGTGCCAGCATTTGGGGCAATGAAGCTTTCTTT
-	TRBV18	-	TRBJ1-4	CASSRGQGEKLFF	TGTGCCAGCTCACGAGGACAAGGGGAAAAACTGTTTTTT
TRBD2	TRBV13	once	TRBJ2-1	CASSLSLAGAKPYNEQFF	TGTGCCAGCAGCTTATCACTAGCGGGGGCCAAGCCCTACAATGAGCAGTTCTTC
-	TRBV29-1	-	TRBJ2-3	CSAQMGGGRADTQYF	TGCAGTGCCCAAATGGGAGGGGGACGGGCAGATACGCAGTATTTT
TRBD1	TRBV2	-	TRBJ2-5	CASSDYRGRSGETQYF	TGTGCCAGCAGTGATTACAGGGGAAGGAGTGGAGAGACCCAGTACTTC
-	TRBV28	-	TRBJ1-5	CASSLAQGGQPQHF	TGTGCCAGCAGTTTAGCACAGGGTGGACAGCCCCAGCATTTT
TRBD1	TRBV6-5	-	TRBJ2-5	CASSSGDRVVETQYF	TGTGCCAGCAGTTCCGGAGACAGGGTTGTAGAGACCCAGTACTTC
-	TRBV19	-	TRBJ1-2	CASSIPDGYTF	TGTGCCAGTAGTATTCCGGATGGCTACACCTTC
-	TRBV5-1	-	TRBJ2-1	CASSLVLGAPSSEQFF	TGCGCCAGCAGCTTGGTATTGGGGGCACCTTCATCGGAGCAGTTCTTC
TRBD1	TRBV7-8	-	TRBJ1-1	CASSHPGTENTEAFF	TGTGCCAGCAGCCACCCCGGGACAGAGAACACTGAAGCTTTCTTT
-	TRBV6-5	-	TRBJ1-1	CASSTTGNTEAFF	TGTGCCAGCAGTACGACAGGGAACACTGAAGCTTTCTTT
TRBD1	TRBV5-1	-	TRBJ2-1	CASRAPGQGMNEQFF	TGCGCCAGCCGCGCCCCGGGACAGGGGATGAATGAGCAGTTCTTC
-	TRBV13	-	TRBJ1-2	CASSLDRAVYGYTF	TGTGCCAGCAGCTTAGACAGGGCCGTCTATGGCTACACCTTC
-	TRBV10-1	-	TRBJ2-3	CASSEFSPPTQYF	TGCGCCAGCAGTGAATTTAGCCCACCTACGCAGTATTTT
TRBD1	TRBV10-3	few	TRBJ1-4	CAITDRVGEKLFF	TGTGCCATCACCGACAGGGTGGGTGAAAAACTGTTTTTT
-	TRBV6-6	-	TRBJ1-6	CASLDPGYDSPLHF	TGTGCCAGCCTGGATCCAGGGTACGACTCACCCCTCCACTTT
-	TRBV6-1	-	TRBJ2-2	CASSELPPGGANTGELFF	TGTGCCAGCAGTGAGCTCCCGCCGGGGGGCGCGAACACCGGGGAGCTGTTTTTT
-	TRBV6-5	-	TRBJ2-7	CASREILLGEQYF	TGTGCCAGCAGAGAGATACTACTGGGCGAGCAGTACTTC
-	TRBV19	-	TRBJ1-1	CASSGGSGTEAFF	TGTGCCAGTAGTGGGGGCTCCGGTACTGAAGCTTTCTTT
TRBD1	TRBV6-6	few	TRBJ1-6	CASSFGDSSYNSPLHF	TGTGCCAGCAGTTTTGGGGACAGCTCCTATAATTCACCCCTCCACTTT
-	TRBV6-4	-	TRBJ1-1	CASSGLRGVCEAFF	TGTGCCAGCAGCGGACTTCGGGGGGTCTGCGAAGCTTTCTTT
-	TRBV4-1	-	TRBJ2-1	CASSHSFPREQFF	TGCGCCAGCAGCCATTCCTTTCCCCGTGAGCAGTTCTTC
TRBD2	TRBV4-1	-	TRBJ2-5	CASSQERGSGVPGGQYF	TGCGCCAGCAGCCAAGAACGAGGTAGCGGGGTGCCGGGAGGTCAGTACTTC
-	TRBV18	-	TRBJ2-7	CASSPYRGGREQYF	TGTGCCAGCTCACCATACAGGGGAGGAAGGGAGCAGTACTTC
-	TRBV4-1	once	TRBJ1-1	CASSQEYRDTEAFF	TGCGCCAGCAGCCAAGAATACCGGGACACTGAAGCTTTCTTT
TRBD2	TRBV15	-	TRBJ2-3	CATSQRGSTDTQYF	TGTGCCACCAGCCAGCGGGGGAGCACAGATACGCAGTATTTT
-	TRBV27	-	TRBJ1-1	CASSLWGPREAFF	TGTGCCAGCAGTTTATGGGGCCCGCGAGAGGCTTTCTTT
-	TRBV19	-	TRBJ1-1	CASIRETNTEAFF	TGTGCCAGTATTCGGGAAACGAACACTGAAGCTTTCTTT
-	TRBV21-1	once	TRBJ1-5	CASSKKRGADRGDYSNQPQHF	TGTGCCAGCAGCAAAAAAAGGGGGGCGGACAGGGGCGACTATAGCAATCAGCCCCAGCATTTT
-	TRBV19	-	TRBJ1-5	CASSIDGTAFLRPQHF	TGTGCCAGTAGTATAGACGGGACTGCCTTCCTGCGGCCCCAGCATTTT
TRBD1	TRBV5-6	-	TRBJ2-7	CASSWGTDSSYEQYF	TGTGCCAGCAGCTGGGGGACAGATAGCTCCTACGAGCAGTACTTC
-	TRBV19	few	TRBJ2-1	CASSRGRNNEQFF	TGTGCCAGTAGTAGGGGCAGAAACAATGAGCAGTTCTTC
TRBD2	TRBV5-1	-	TRBJ2-3	CASAGDTDTQYF	TGCGCCAGCGCGGGGGACACAGATACGCAGTATTTT
TRBD1	TRBV27	-	TRBJ1-6	CASKLSGTVDSPLHF	TGTGCCAGCAAACTATCCGGGACAGTGGATTCACCCCTCCACTTT
TRBD1	TRBV4-1	-	TRBJ1-2	CASSQPLTGVSPGYTF	TGCGCCAGCAGCCAACCACTGACAGGGGTTTCACCCGGCTACACCTTC
-	TRBV21-1	-	TRBJ1-3	CASSKVGTGGNTIYF	TGTGCCAGCAGCAAAGTCGGGACAGGGGGAAACACCATATATTTT
-	TRBV7-9	-	TRBJ1-1	CASSLGGLPGDTEAFF	TGTGCCAGCAGCTTAGGAGGACTCCCAGGGGACACTGAAGCTTTCTTT
-	TRBV10-3	-	TRBJ2-7	CAIRGTEGNEQYF	TGTGCCATCAGGGGGACTGAGGGCAACGAGCAGTACTTC